This T cell receptor beta chain was identified during a study of shared clonotypes between healthy human individuals. Study overall: Used for every donor were three CD4 naive, three CD4 memory, two CD8 naive and one CD8 memory plate. Findings of the study overall: Only blood underwent sampling, and tissue repertoires likely differ. The small donor group covered limited genetic and exposure diversity.

Naive CD8 isolation took CD45RO-negative cells positively selected for CCR7 and excluded terminally differentiated effector memory CD45RA+ cells. The method was immunoSEQ multiplex PCR; TCRdb's version includes in-frame clones alone and lacks a portion of them. The sample yields about 2.1 million clones, about 93% seen once. Only one count was recorded for this clone. What it recognizes is unknown. The CDR3 has 13 residues. V shed 6 bases and J shed 1 base, with 10 bases lying between them. Per germline, CDR1 MNHEY and CDR2 SVGAGI. The chain carries TRBV6-5 and TRBJ2-7, with D unresolved. Sequenced input: naive CD8+ T cells from PBMCs. The clonotype was recovered from a man aged 18 to 35 in good health. Some clones in this sample may be carry-over from other donors' samples. The CDR3 protein is CASRELISYEQYF. The CDR3 DNA reads as TGTGCCAGCAGAGAACTCATATCCTACGAGCAGTACTTC.